The 24 T cell receptor beta chains listed next were all sequenced from one sample in a study of T cell changes during pregnancy in multiple sclerosis. Using immunoSEQ multiplex PCR, the repertoire was profiled, and TCRdb retains in-frame clones only, with some absent. This repertoire shows tens of thousands of clones, about 92% found once; its top ten account for 4% to 6%. Sequenced here: peripheral blood, sampled in the first trimester of pregnancy. These receptor sequences come from a female donor in good health, enrolled as a control in a pregnancy study.

The CDR3 spells CASSVGGATGELFF. The CDR3 nucleotides read TGTGCCAGCAGCGTAGGGGGAGCCACCGGGGAGCTGTTTTTT. This chain joins TRBV9 and TRBJ2-2; D is possibly TRBD2 (5 bases). This CDR3 spans 14 amino acids. V lost 0 bases and J lost 4, with 7 bases in between. The germline CDR1 and CDR2 sequences are SGDLS and YYNGEE.

The chain carries TRBV5-6 and TRBJ2-7; possibly TRBD1 for D (5 bases). The ends were cut back, 0 bases at V and 0 bases at J, with 10 bases in the middle. Germline loops: CDR1 SGHDT, CDR2 YYEEEE. CDR3 length equals 15 residues. DNA for the CDR3: TGTGCCAGCAGCTTGGGGGGCATTAGCTCCTACGAGCAGTACTTC. Its protein is CASSLGGISSYEQYF.

This clone came up a few times. The chain recombines TRBV18 with TRBJ2-7, with a possible D match to TRBD1 (5 bases). Germline loops: CDR1 KGHSH, CDR2 LQKENI. V dropped 3 bases and J dropped 5 bases, with 17 bases sitting between them. CDR3 length: 15 residues. CDR3 amino acids: CASSPLPRGTDEQYF. The CDR3 region has the DNA TGTGCCAGCTCACCCCTCCCAAGGGGAACGGACGAGCAGTACTTC.

The chain uses TRBV7-8 and TRBJ2-1; tentative D call: TRBD2 (6 bases). The germline gives CDR1 SGHVS, CDR2 FQNEAQ. The length of the CDR3 is 15 residues. The germline V and J ends were trimmed by 5 bases and 7 bases, with 18 bases remaining between them. The CDR3 loop is CASSPKGRGFNEQFF. CDR3 bases: TGTGCCAGCAGCCCGAAGGGGCGGGGCTTTAATGAGCAGTTCTTC.

The chain joins TRBV7-9 to TRBJ2-3; perhaps TRBD1 as D (6 bases). Germline V CDR1 and CDR2: SEHNR, FQNEAQ (reference sequence). This CDR3 comprises 13 residues. The V end was cut by 5 bases, the J end by 9 bases, with 15 bases between. In DNA, the CDR3 is TGTGCCAGCAGCGAGAACTCAAGGGGGACGCAGTATTTT. Amino acids: CASSENSRGTQYF.

The chain combines TRBV6-1 with TRBJ2-7; D perhaps matches TRBD2 (6 bases). Per germline, CDR1 MNHNS and CDR2 SASEGT. Trimming stripped 7 bases from V and 6 bases from J, with 19 bases between. This CDR3 region has 14 residues. The CDR3 reads CASTGSGFVVEQYF. DNA for the CDR3: TGTGCCAGCACGGGTAGCGGTTTTGTGGTCGAGCAGTACTTC.

The chain couples TRBV4-2 to TRBJ2-5, with TRBD1 matching over 9 bases. The ends lost 1 base at V and 5 bases at J; junction bases unmatched: 2. The CDR3 length is 14 residues. Looked up from germline, CDR1 is LGHNA and CDR2 is YNFKEQ. CDR3 in DNA: TGTGCCAGCAGCCAAGGACAGGGGGAGGAGACCCAGTACTTC. Amino acid sequence: CASSQGQGEETQYF.

The chain links TRBV5-6 to TRBJ1-2, with 8 bases that match TRBD1. Germline loops: CDR1 SGHDT, CDR2 YYEEEE. The CDR3 spans 14 residues. V shed 0 bases, J shed 7 bases, and the junction held 5 bases outside the gene matches. The CDR3 bases are TGTGCCAGCAGCTTGGGACAGGGGATCCCTGGCTACACCTTC. Amino acids: CASSLGQGIPGYTF.

The V gene is TRBV6-5, the J gene TRBJ1-2, with 12 bases aligning to TRBD1. The ends lost 8 bases at V and 6 bases at J; junction bases unmatched: 7. The CDR3 contains 14 residues. Per the germline V gene, CDR1 is MNHEY and CDR2 is SVGAGI. CDR3 in amino acids: CASWGDRGLDGYTF. CDR3 in DNA: TGTGCCAGCTGGGGGGACAGGGGGCTCGATGGCTACACCTTC.

This clone was observed a single time. V is TRBV7-2 and J is TRBJ1-2; D is undetermined. Germline values: CDR1 SGHTA, CDR2 FQGNSA. The CDR3 is 14 amino acids. Trimming took off 3 bases at V and 4 bases at J, with 12 bases between the two ends. The CDR3, as DNA: TGTGCCAGCAGCTTTCCGGGAAGGTCCTATGGCTACACCTTC. It encodes CASSFPGRSYGYTF.

This clone was seen just once. This chain joins TRBV5-8 and TRBJ1-1; D is ambiguous. Trimming cost V 7 bases and J 4 bases, with 17 bases left between them. The CDR3 contains 14 residues. Germline values: CDR1 SGHTS, CDR2 YDEGEE. The CDR3: CASVEQGGTTEAFF. DNA of the CDR3: TGTGCCAGCGTGGAACAAGGCGGTACCACTGAAGCTTTCTTT.

The chain is built from TRBV5-6 and TRBJ2-7; 7 bases map to TRBD1. J was trimmed by 3 bases and V by 4 bases; bases with no gene match: 1. Germline assignment: CDR1 SGHDT and CDR2 YYEEEE. The CDR3 is 12 residues long. CDR3: CASSRDSYEQYF. The CDR3, as DNA: TGTGCCAGCAGCCGGGACAGCTACGAGCAGTACTTC.

The chain has TRBV7-8 and TRBJ1-1; D not resolved. This CDR3 spans 12 amino acids. The germline V gene has CDR1 SGHVS and CDR2 FQNEAQ. Trimming pared 3 bases from V and 3 bases from J, leaving 5 bases between. The CDR3 DNA is TGTGCCAGCAGCTTTCGGGACACTGAAGCTTTCTTT. It codes for CASSFRDTEAFF.

The chain uses TRBV10-3 and TRBJ1-1; D remains ambiguous. The CDR3 totals 12 residues. Trimming pared 5 bases from V and 1 base from J, leaving 5 bases between. Germline V gives CDR1 ENHRY, CDR2 SYGVKD. Here the CDR3 reads CAISSSNTEAFF. The CDR3 nucleotides read TGTGCCATCAGTTCCTCGAACACTGAAGCTTTCTTT.

V is TRBV10-3 and J is TRBJ2-1, with D maybe TRBD1 (5 bases). Trimming pared 3 bases from V and 5 bases from J, leaving 14 bases between. This CDR3 has 15 residues. Germline V gene data show CDR1 as ENHRY and CDR2 as SYGVKD. The DNA for the CDR3 is TGTGCCATCAGTGATTGGGGCGGAACAAACAATGAGCAGTTCTTC. The encoded protein is CAISDWGGTNNEQFF.

The CDR3 DNA sequence: TGTGCCAGTACTAGCGGGAGAGCGAATGAGCAGTTCTTC. Translating it yields CASTSGRANEQFF. This rearrangement joins TRBV2 to TRBJ2-1, with 11 bases fitting TRBD2. CDR1 SNHLY and CDR2 FYNNEI come from the germline V gene. J lost 7 bases, V lost 9 bases, and 5 bases had no gene match. The CDR3 length is 13 residues.

This clone has more than one count but fewer than ten. The chain has TRBV29-1 and TRBJ1-1, with a weak D call TRBD1 (5 bases). Germline loops: CDR1 SQVTM, CDR2 ANQGSEA. The CDR3 loop spans 15 amino acids. Trimming cost V 5 bases and J 3 bases, with 19 bases left between them. The CDR3 nucleotides read TGCAGCGTTTTTCGGACGGGAGGAGGGGACACTGAAGCTTTCTTT. Protein sequence: CSVFRTGGGDTEAFF.

V gene TRBV6-6 combines with J gene TRBJ1-1, with 9 bases identical to TRBD1. The V and J ends lost 6 bases and 6 bases, in that order; junction bases with no gene match: 14. CDR1 and CDR2 from the germline V gene are MNHNY and SVGAGI (reference sequence). The CDR3 spans 16 residues. The CDR3 DNA follows: TGTGCCAGCAGACAAACCGGGACAGGGACCTACGCTGAAGCTTTCTTT. Amino acids: CASRQTGTGTYAEAFF.

The V and J genes are TRBV6-5 and TRBJ2-7; 7 bases are shared with TRBD1. The germline V gene has CDR1 MNHEY and CDR2 SVGAGI. Trimming cost V 6 bases and J 5 bases; bases outside gene matches: 10. This CDR3 has 14 amino acids. CDR3 region: CASRTLQGSHEQYF. The CDR3 region has the DNA TGTGCCAGCAGGACATTACAGGGGAGTCACGAGCAGTACTTC.

This sequence joins TRBV7-9 and TRBJ2-6; tentative D call: TRBD1 (5 bases). CDR3 length: 17 residues. V lost 11 bases and J 0 bases, leaving 20 bases between the germline ends. CDR1 is SEHNR, CDR2 FQNEAQ, per germline (reference sequence). CDR3 in amino acids: CAVIGQGKTSGANVLTF. Here the CDR3 DNA reads TGTGCCGTAATAGGGCAGGGAAAGACCTCTGGGGCCAACGTCCTGACTTTC.

V gene TRBV27 combines with J gene TRBJ1-4; possibly TRBD1 for D (5 bases). Germline V gene data show CDR1 as MNHEY and CDR2 as SMNVEV (reference sequence). Trimming cost V 4 bases and J 7 bases, with 13 bases left between them. CDR3 size: 14 residues. CDR3 sequence (DNA): TGTGCCAGCAGTTCAGGGAATACACGTGAAAAACTGTTTTTT. It codes for CASSSGNTREKLFF.

V and J are TRBV7-6 and TRBJ2-7; D is perhaps TRBD2 (5 bases). The germline V and J ends were trimmed by 1 base and 4 bases, with 20 bases remaining between them. The CDR3 is 17 residues long. Germline lookup yields CDR1 SGHVS and CDR2 FNYEAQ. The DNA for the CDR3 is TGTGCCAGCAGCTTAGGTGGCGGGCCTCAGACGGGGTACGAGCAGTACTTC. Amino acids: CASSLGGGPQTGYEQYF.

This chain connects TRBV7-2 to TRBJ1-2, with TRBD1 matching 11 bases. The junction had 3 bases not matched to a gene; V was cut back by 4 bases and J by 5 bases. The V gene's germline CDR1 is SGHTA and CDR2 FQGNSA. The CDR3 runs 14 residues. The CDR3 sequence: CASSWDRGFYGYTF. CDR3 DNA: TGTGCCAGCAGCTGGGACAGGGGGTTTTATGGCTACACCTTC.

The chain uses TRBV7-2 and TRBJ2-7; the D gene is possibly TRBD1 (7 bases). This CDR3 is built from 16 residues. The germline CDR1 and CDR2 sequences are SGHTA and FQGNSA. V was trimmed by 1 base and J by 6 bases, leaving 19 bases between them. This chain's CDR3 is CASSLVGGRQGGEQYF. The CDR3 region has the DNA TGTGCCAGCAGCTTAGTGGGGGGTAGACAGGGAGGCGAGCAGTACTTC.